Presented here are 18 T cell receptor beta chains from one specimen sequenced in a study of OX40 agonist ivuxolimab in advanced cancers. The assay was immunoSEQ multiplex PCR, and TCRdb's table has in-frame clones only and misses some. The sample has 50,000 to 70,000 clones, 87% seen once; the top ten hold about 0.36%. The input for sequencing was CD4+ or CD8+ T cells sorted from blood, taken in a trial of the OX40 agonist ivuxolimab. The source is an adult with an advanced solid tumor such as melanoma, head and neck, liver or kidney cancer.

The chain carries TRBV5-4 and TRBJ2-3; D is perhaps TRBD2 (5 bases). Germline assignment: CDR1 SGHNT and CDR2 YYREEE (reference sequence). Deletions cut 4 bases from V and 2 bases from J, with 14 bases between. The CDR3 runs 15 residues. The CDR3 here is CASSLTREITDTQYF. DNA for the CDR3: TGTGCCAGCAGCCTTACCCGGGAAATCACAGATACGCAGTATTTT.

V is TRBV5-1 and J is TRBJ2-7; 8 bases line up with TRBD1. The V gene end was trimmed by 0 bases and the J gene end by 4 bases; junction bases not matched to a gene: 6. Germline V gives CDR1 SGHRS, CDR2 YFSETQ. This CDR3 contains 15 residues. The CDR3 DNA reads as TGCGCCAGCAGCTTGGCCCCAGGGGGCTTATACGAGCAGTACTTC. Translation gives CASSLAPGGLYEQYF.

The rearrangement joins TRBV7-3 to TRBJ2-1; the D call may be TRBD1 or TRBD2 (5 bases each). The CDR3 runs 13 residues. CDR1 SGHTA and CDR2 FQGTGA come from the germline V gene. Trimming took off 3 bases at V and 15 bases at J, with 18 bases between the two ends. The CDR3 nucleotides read TGTGCCAGCAGCTTGGGGACGGGTAGCCTAAGGTTCTTC. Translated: CASSLGTGSLRFF.

CDR3 DNA: TGTGCCAGCAGTTCCACCCAGGGAAGGAACCCCCTAAAAGAGACCCAGTACTTC. It codes for CASSSTQGRNPLKETQYF. The V call is TRBV28, the J call TRBJ2-5, with a possible D match to TRBD1 (5 bases). V was trimmed by 4 bases and J by 3 bases, leaving 24 bases between them. This CDR3 has 18 amino acids. The germline V gene encodes CDR1 MDHEN and CDR2 SYDVKM. Full variable domain (rest looked up from reference TRBV28 and TRBJ2-5): DVKVTQSSRYLVKRTGEKVFLECVQDMDHENMFWYRQDPGLGLRLIYFSYDVKMKEKGDIPEGYSVSREKKERFSLILESASTNQTSMYLCASSSTQGRNPLKETQYFGPGTRLLVL.

CDR3 residues: CASSYRDRGSTGELFF. CDR3 bases: TGTGCCAGCAGTTACCGGGACAGGGGGAGTACCGGGGAGCTGTTTTTT. The chain joins TRBV28 to TRBJ2-2; 11 bases map to TRBD1. V trimming: 4 bases; J trimming: 5 bases; junction bases outside the gene matches: 6. Germline V CDR1 and CDR2: MDHEN, SYDVKM. The CDR3 contains 16 residues. Using reference TRBV28 and TRBJ2-2 for the parts outside the CDR3, the full variable domain is DVKVTQSSRYLVKRTGEKVFLECVQDMDHENMFWYRQDPGLGLRLIYFSYDVKMKEKGDIPEGYSVSREKKERFSLILESASTNQTSMYLCASSYRDRGSTGELFFGEGSRLTVL.

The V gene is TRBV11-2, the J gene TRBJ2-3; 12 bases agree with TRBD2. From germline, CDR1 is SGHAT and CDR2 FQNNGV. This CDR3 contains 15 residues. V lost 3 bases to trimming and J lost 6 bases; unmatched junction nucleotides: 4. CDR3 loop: CASSFLAGGPDTQYF. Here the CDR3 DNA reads TGTGCCAGCAGCTTTCTAGCGGGAGGGCCGGATACGCAGTATTTT.

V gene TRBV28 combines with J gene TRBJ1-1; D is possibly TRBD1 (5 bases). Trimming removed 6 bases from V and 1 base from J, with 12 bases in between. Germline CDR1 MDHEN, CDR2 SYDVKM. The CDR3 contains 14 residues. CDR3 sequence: CASSIGARNTEAFF. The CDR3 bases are TGTGCCAGCAGCATAGGGGCTCGGAACACTGAAGCTTTCTTT.

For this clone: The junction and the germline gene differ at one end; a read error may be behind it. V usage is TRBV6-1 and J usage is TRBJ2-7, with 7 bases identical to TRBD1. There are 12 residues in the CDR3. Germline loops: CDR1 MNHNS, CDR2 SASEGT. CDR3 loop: CASSESFWTGFF. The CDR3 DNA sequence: TGTGCCAGCAGTGAATCCTTCTGGACAGGTTTCTTC.

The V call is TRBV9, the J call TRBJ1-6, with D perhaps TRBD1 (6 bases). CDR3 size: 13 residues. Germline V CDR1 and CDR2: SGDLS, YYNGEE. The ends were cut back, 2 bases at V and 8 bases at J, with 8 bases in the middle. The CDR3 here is CASSVRQDSPLHF. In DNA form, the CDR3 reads TGTGCCAGCAGCGTCAGACAGGATTCACCCCTCCACTTT.

The CDR3 DNA follows: TGTGCCATTGGGCCCCAACCGCCAAACAATCAGCCCCAGCATTTT. Translation gives CAIGPQPPNNQPQHF. The genes are TRBV10-3 and TRBJ1-5; D call uncertain. V lost 9 bases, J lost 3 bases, and 18 bases lay in between. The CDR3 has 15 amino acids. Germline lookup yields CDR1 ENHRY and CDR2 SYGVKD.

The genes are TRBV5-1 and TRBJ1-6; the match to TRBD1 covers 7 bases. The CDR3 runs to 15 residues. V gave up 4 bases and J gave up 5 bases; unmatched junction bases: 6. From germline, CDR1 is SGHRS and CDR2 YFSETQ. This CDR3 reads CASSQTGAHNSPLHF. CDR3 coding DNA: TGCGCCAGCAGCCAAACAGGGGCGCATAATTCACCCCTCCACTTT.

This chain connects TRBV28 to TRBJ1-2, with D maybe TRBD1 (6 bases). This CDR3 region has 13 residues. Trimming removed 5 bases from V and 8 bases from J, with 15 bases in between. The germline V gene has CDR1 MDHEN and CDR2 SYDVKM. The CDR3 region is CASSTDSSSGYTF. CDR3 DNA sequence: TGTGCCAGCAGTACGGACAGTAGCTCCGGCTACACCTTC.

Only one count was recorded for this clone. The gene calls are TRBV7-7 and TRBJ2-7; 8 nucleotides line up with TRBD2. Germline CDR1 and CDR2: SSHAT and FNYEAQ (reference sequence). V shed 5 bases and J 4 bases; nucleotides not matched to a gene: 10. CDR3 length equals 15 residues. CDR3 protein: CASSLNSGTVYEQYF. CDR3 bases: TGTGCCAGCAGCCTCAATAGCGGGACGGTATACGAGCAGTACTTC.

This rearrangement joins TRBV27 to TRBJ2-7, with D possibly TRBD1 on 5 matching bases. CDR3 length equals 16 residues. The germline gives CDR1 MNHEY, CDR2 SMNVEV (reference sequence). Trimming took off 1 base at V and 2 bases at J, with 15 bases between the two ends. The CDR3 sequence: CASSLLLGLVPYEQYF. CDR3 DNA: TGTGCCAGCAGTTTATTGTTGGGGCTAGTCCCCTACGAGCAGTACTTC.

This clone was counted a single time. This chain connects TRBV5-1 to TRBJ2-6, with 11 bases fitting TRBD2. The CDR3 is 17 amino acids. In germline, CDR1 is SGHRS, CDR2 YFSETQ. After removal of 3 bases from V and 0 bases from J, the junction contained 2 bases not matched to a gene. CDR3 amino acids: CASSYSGGASGANVLTF. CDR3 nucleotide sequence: TGCGCCAGCAGCTATAGCGGGGGGGCCTCTGGGGCCAACGTCCTGACTTTC.

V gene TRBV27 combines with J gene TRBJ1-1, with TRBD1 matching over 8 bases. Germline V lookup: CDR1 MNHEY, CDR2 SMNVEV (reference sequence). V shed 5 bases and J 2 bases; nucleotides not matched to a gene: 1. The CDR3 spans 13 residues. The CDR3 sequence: CASSDRGNTEAFF. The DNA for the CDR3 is TGTGCCAGCAGTGACAGGGGAAACACTGAAGCTTTCTTT.

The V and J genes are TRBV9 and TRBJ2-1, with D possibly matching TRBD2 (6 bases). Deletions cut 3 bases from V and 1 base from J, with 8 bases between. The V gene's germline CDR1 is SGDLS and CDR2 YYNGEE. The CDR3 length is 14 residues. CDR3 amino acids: CASSGEASYNEQFF. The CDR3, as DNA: TGTGCCAGCAGCGGGGAGGCGTCCTACAATGAGCAGTTCTTC. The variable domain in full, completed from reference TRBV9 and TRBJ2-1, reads DSGVTQTPKHLITATGQRVTLRCSPRSGDLSVYWYQQSLDQGLQFLIQYYNGEERAKGNILERFSAQQFPDLHSELNLSSLELGDSALYFCASSGEASYNEQFFGPGTRLTVL.

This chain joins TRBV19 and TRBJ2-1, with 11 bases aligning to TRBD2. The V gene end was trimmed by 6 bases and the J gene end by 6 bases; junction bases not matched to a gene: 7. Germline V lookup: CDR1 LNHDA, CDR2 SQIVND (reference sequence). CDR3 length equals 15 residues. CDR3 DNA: TGTGCCAGTAGAATAATAGCGGGAGGGTCCAATGAGCAGTTCTTC. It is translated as CASRIIAGGSNEQFF. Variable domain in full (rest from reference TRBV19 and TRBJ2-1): DGGITQSPKYLFRKEGQNVTLSCEQNLNHDAMYWYRQDPGQGLRLIYYSQIVNDFQKGDIAEGYSVSREKKESFPLTVTSAQKNPTAFYLCASRIIAGGSNEQFFGPGTRLTVL.